The entry below describes one T cell receptor (beta chain). The source of the sample is a study of cytomegalovirus exposure and HLA in healthy donors. The primer mix had 60 Vbeta and 13 Jbeta primers. Per the authors' pipeline: As a later analysis found, there were 60 million to 90 million unique TCR beta chains, of which some 10 million were shared. Libraries were prepared by immunoSEQ multiplex PCR; TCRdb keeps only in-frame clonotypes and omits some of them. V and J calls and clone size are given by that table; D and trimming were obtained from the DNA. The sample lists about 150,000 clones; 80% were seen once. Source material: PBMCs. This clonotype was sampled from a woman aged 40 to 50 in good health and CMV-seronegative.

CDR3 residues: CASSVATGTSENSYEQYF. CDR3 in DNA: TGTGCCAGCAGCGTAGCTACAGGGACTAGCGAGAACTCCTACGAGCAGTACTTC. This sequence joins TRBV9 and TRBJ2-7; 10 positions match TRBD2. The CDR3 runs 18 residues. J was trimmed by 0 bases and V by 0 bases; bases with no gene match: 9. Germline assignment: CDR1 SGDLS and CDR2 YYNGEE. Together with reference TRBV9 and TRBJ2-7, the CDR3 gives the full variable domain: DSGVTQTPKHLITATGQRVTLRCSPRSGDLSVYWYQQSLDQGLQFLIQYYNGEERAKGNILERFSAQQFPDLHSELNLSSLELGDSALYFCASSVATGTSENSYEQYFGPGTRLTVT.